A selection of T cell receptor beta chains follows, all from one sample in a study of blood T cell repertoires in COVID-19. Data came from immunoSEQ multiplex PCR; TCRdb stores just in-frame clones and leaves some out. Here the sample spans 250,000 to 300,000 clones, about nine tenths being singletons. Material for sequencing was peripheral blood. These receptors were collected from a woman between 45 and 65 years old who had recovered from COVID-19. CDR3s include the opening cysteine and the closing phenylalanine or tryptophan. D genes are given only for firm matches. Rows give clone size only sometimes, using once, few, many, or a class for an expanded clone.

v_call	d_call	clone_size	j_call	cdr3_nt	cdr3_aa
TRBV4-3	NA	NA	TRBJ1-1	TGCGCCAGCAGCCAGCAGGGAAGGAACACTGAAGCTTTCTTT	CASSQQGRNTEAFF
TRBV18	TRBD1	NA	TRBJ2-5	TGTGCCAGCTCACCACTCCAGGCAGGGGGCAAAGAGACCCAGTACTTC	CASSPLQAGGKETQYF
TRBV30	NA	NA	TRBJ2-3	TGTGCCTCCGCCAAGAGGGATACGCAGTATTTT	CASAKRDTQYF
TRBV6-4	TRBD2	NA	TRBJ2-1	TGTGCCAGCAGCCCCCTAGCGGGCGCCTACAATGAGCAGTTCTTC	CASSPLAGAYNEQFF
TRBV11-2	NA	NA	TRBJ1-3	TGTGCCAGCAGCTTTCGAGGGATAGGTGGAAACACCATATATTTT	CASSFRGIGGNTIYF
TRBV10-3	TRBD2	NA	TRBJ2-1	TGTGCCATCAGTGAACGGACTAGCGGGAACAATGAGCAGTTCTTC	CAISERTSGNNEQFF
TRBV29-1	NA	NA	TRBJ2-2	TGCAGCGCTCACAGCGGGTTTAACACCGGGGAGCTGTTTTTT	CSAHSGFNTGELFF
TRBV7-2	TRBD2	NA	TRBJ2-1	TGTGCCAGCAGCTTAAAAGCGGGGGGTCGAAATGAGCAGTTCTTC	CASSLKAGGRNEQFF
TRBV30	NA	NA	TRBJ2-7	TGTGCCTGCCCCTCGAATAGCGGACCCTACGAGCAGTACTTC	CACPSNSGPYEQYF
TRBV4-2	NA	NA	TRBJ1-1	TGTGCCAGCAGCCAAGAGAAAGGGAGGACTGAAGCTTTCTTT	CASSQEKGRTEAFF
TRBV4-2	NA	NA	TRBJ1-5	TGTGCCAGCAGCCAAGAGATGGTATCAGGCAATCAGCCCCAGCATTTT	CASSQEMVSGNQPQHF
TRBV18	TRBD2	NA	TRBJ2-5	TGTGCCAGCTCACCTTTAGCGGGAGTTGTAGAGACCCAGTACTTC	CASSPLAGVVETQYF
TRBV19	TRBD2	NA	TRBJ2-1	TGTGCCAGTAGAGGCCCCCCAGGGAGCGGGAGAAATGAGCAGTTCTTC	CASRGPPGSGRNEQFF
TRBV4-3	TRBD2	NA	TRBJ2-4	TGCGCCAGCAGCCAAGGGGTTACTAGCGGGGGGGCTGTTAGAACCAAAAACATTCAGTACTTC	CASSQGVTSGGAVRTKNIQYF
TRBV5-1	NA	NA	TRBJ1-2	TGCGCCAGCAGCCACCTGACAGGAAATAACTATGGCTACACCTTC	CASSHLTGNNYGYTF
TRBV9	TRBD2	NA	TRBJ2-3	TGTGCCAGCAGCGTAGGTAGCGGGATAAGCACAGATACGCAGTATTTT	CASSVGSGISTDTQYF
TRBV12-3/TRBV12-4	NA	NA	TRBJ1-2	TGTGCCAGCACTCCTTTCTCGGGGTATGGCTACACCTTC	CASTPFSGYGYTF
TRBV28	NA	NA	TRBJ1-3	TGTGCCAGCAGTTTCCGACAGGCGAGCTTGGATCCGCGGACTCCAATTTTACAAGACACCATATATTTT	CASSFRQASLDPRTPILQDTIYF
TRBV18	NA	NA	TRBJ1-2	TGTGCCAGCTCACCACCGGGGGGTACTTATGGCTACACCTTC	CASSPPGGTYGYTF
TRBV28	NA	NA	TRBJ2-1	TGTGCCAGCCCCTCGGGCAGGGGGGTTTACAATGAGCAGTTCTTC	CASPSGRGVYNEQFF
TRBV4-1	TRBD2	NA	TRBJ2-7	TGCGCCAGCAGCCAAGGGCCTAGCGGGAGTTACGAGCAGTACTTC	CASSQGPSGSYEQYF
TRBV6-1	NA	NA	TRBJ2-7	TGTGCCAGCCAAGGGAGCCATCGGGAGCAGTACTTC	CASQGSHREQYF
TRBV12-3/TRBV12-4	NA	NA	TRBJ1-2	TGTGCCAGCAGCCACAGGATCGGGGGCTACACCTTC	CASSHRIGGYTF
TRBV4-3	NA	NA	TRBJ2-5	TGCGCCAGCAGCCCGAACCAGGGAAGAGAGACCCAGTACTTC	CASSPNQGRETQYF
TRBV30	NA	once	TRBJ2-7	TGTGCCTGGAGGGGGGGAGGAACTCTTTCCTACGAGCAGTACTTC	CAWRGGGTLSYEQYF
TRBV6-6	TRBD1	medium-sized	TRBJ2-6	TGTGCCACTAGGTACAGGGGGCAGGCTGGGGCCAACGTCCTGACTTTC	CATRYRGQAGANVLTF
TRBV24-1	TRBD1	once	TRBJ2-2	TGTGCCACCAGTGACCCACAGGGGGCTTCAACGACCGGGGAGCTGTTTTTT	CATSDPQGASTTGELFF
TRBV4-2	NA	NA	TRBJ1-1	TGTGCCAGCAGCCAACAGGGTTACATGAACACTGAAGCTTTCTTT	CASSQQGYMNTEAFF
TRBV21-1	NA	NA	TRBJ1-2	TGTGCCAGCAGCAAAGTAAGGAGGGTACAGGGCTACACCTTC	CASSKVRRVQGYTF
TRBV7-3	TRBD2	NA	TRBJ2-3	TGTGCCAGCAGCTTAGCGGGAGGGAGCACAGATACGCAGTATTTT	CASSLAGGSTDTQYF
TRBV4-2	NA	NA	TRBJ1-1	TGTGCCAGCAGCCTACTACGATTCAACACTGAAGCTTTCTTT	CASSLLRFNTEAFF
TRBV7-2	NA	NA	TRBJ2-4	TGTGCCAGCAGCTCGCGACAGATAGCCAAAAACATTCAGTACTTC	CASSSRQIAKNIQYF
TRBV9	NA	NA	TRBJ1-3	TGTGCCAGCAGCGTAGTTCAACAGGAGGGAAACACCATATATTTT	CASSVVQQEGNTIYF
TRBV5-1	TRBD1	NA	TRBJ2-5	TGCGCCAGCAGGCAGGGACAGATTGGAGAGACCCAGTACTTC	CASRQGQIGETQYF
TRBV15	NA	NA	TRBJ2-1	TGTGCCACCTCTCCTCGGGGGCGGGAGAGGAACAATGAGCAGTTCTTC	CATSPRGRERNNEQFF
TRBV19	TRBD1	NA	TRBJ1-5	TGTGCCAGTAGTATAGCGCCGGGACAGGGGAAGGGCAATCAGCCCCAGCATTTT	CASSIAPGQGKGNQPQHF